These T cell receptor beta chains were read from a single sample in a study of cytomegalovirus exposure and HLA in healthy donors. The protocol was immunoSEQ multiplex PCR, while the TCRdb copy is restricted to in-frame clones and leaves out a portion. The repertoire holds 37,000 or so clones, with around 69% as singletons. The sample taken for sequencing was PBMCs. The origin of the receptors is a young man in good health and CMV-seronegative. The CDR3 runs from the conserved cysteine through the conserved F or W. D genes are given only for firm matches. For some rows the clone size is stated as once, few or many, or as a class when expanded; others skip it.

clone_size	d_call	j_call	v_call	cdr3_aa	cdr3_nt
-	-	TRBJ2-7	TRBV7-9	CSSSLDGASSEQYF	TGTTCCAGCAGCTTAGATGGCGCTAGCTCCGAGCAGTACTTC
-	-	TRBJ1-4	TRBV7-8	CASSPTRQGNEKLFF	TGTGCCAGCAGCCCAACGAGGCAGGGGAATGAAAAACTGTTTTTT
-	TRBD2	TRBJ2-7	TRBV29-1	CSVEGLANEQYF	TGCAGCGTCGAGGGACTAGCGAACGAGCAGTACTTC
few	-	TRBJ1-5	TRBV5-1	CASRLGSESNQPQHF	TGCGCCAGCCGACTCGGGTCGGAGAGCAATCAGCCCCAGCATTTT
few	-	TRBJ1-1	TRBV6-1	CASSRQMNTEAFF	TGTGCCAGCTCCCGACAAATGAACACTGAAGCTTTCTTT
-	TRBD1	TRBJ1-2	TRBV5-1	CASSIPGTVYGYTF	TGCGCCAGCAGCATCCCCGGGACAGTCTATGGCTACACCTTC
few	-	TRBJ1-1	TRBV5-6	CASTFKTGHLNTEAFF	TGTGCCAGCACCTTCAAAACTGGACACCTGAACACTGAAGCTTTCTTT
-	TRBD2	TRBJ2-1	TRBV27	CASSSYQTSGTRGNEQFF	TGTGCCAGCAGTTCCTACCAGACTAGCGGGACCCGGGGCAATGAGCAGTTCTTC
few	TRBD1	TRBJ1-4	TRBV5-5	CASSAYWNRQGGEKLFF	TGTGCCAGCAGCGCGTACTGGAATCGACAGGGCGGAGAAAAACTGTTTTTT
-	TRBD2	TRBJ2-7	TRBV7-9	CSSSLIVLAGAYEQYF	TGTTCCAGCAGCTTAATTGTGCTAGCGGGCGCCTACGAGCAGTACTTC
-	-	TRBJ1-1	TRBV29-1	CSVEDRLISGTEAFF	TGCAGCGTTGAAGATCGTCTAATATCAGGTACTGAAGCTTTCTTT
-	-	TRBJ2-7	TRBV5-4	CASSLDRSYEQYF	TGTGCCAGCAGCTTGGACAGATCCTACGAGCAGTACTTC
few	-	TRBJ1-1	TRBV20-1	CRGKRGTEAFF	TGCAGGGGGAAGCGGGGCACTGAAGCTTTCTTT
few	TRBD1	TRBJ2-7	TRBV10-3	CAISGQGNHDEQYF	TGTGCCATCAGTGGACAGGGGAATCACGACGAGCAGTACTTC
-	TRBD2	TRBJ2-7	TRBV18	CASSPYSGITYEQYF	TGTGCCAGCTCACCATATAGCGGGATCACCTACGAGCAGTACTTC
once	TRBD1	TRBJ1-2	TRBV6-5	CASRQGLYGYTF	TGTGCCAGCAGACAGGGGCTCTATGGCTACACCTTC
-	TRBD1	TRBJ2-7	TRBV30	CAWGGQGASYEQYF	TGTGCCTGGGGGGGACAGGGGGCATCGTACGAGCAGTACTTC
-	TRBD2	TRBJ2-5	TRBV18	CASSPTGGVQETQYF	TGTGCCAGCTCACCTACCGGGGGGGTTCAAGAGACCCAGTACTTC
-	-	TRBJ1-1	TRBV7-2	CASSPKTGLNTEAFF	TGTGCCAGCAGCCCGAAGACAGGACTGAACACTGAAGCTTTCTTT
few	-	TRBJ1-5	TRBV6-1	CASRKSGDSNQPQHF	TGTGCCAGCAGAAAATCAGGGGATAGCAATCAGCCCCAGCATTTT
-	-	TRBJ2-2	TRBV19	CASKNGQVAGELFF	TGTGCCAGTAAAAATGGCCAAGTCGCCGGGGAGCTGTTTTTT
-	-	TRBJ2-7	TRBV11-2	CASSLDHGRGYEQYF	TGTGCCAGCAGCTTAGATCATGGCAGGGGCTACGAGCAGTACTTC
-	TRBD1	TRBJ1-3	TRBV13	CASSQTGSGNTIYF	TGTGCCAGCAGCCAGACAGGGTCTGGAAACACCATATATTTT
-	-	TRBJ1-2	TRBV9	CASSVAGESSYGYTF	TGTGCCAGCAGCGTAGCTGGGGAGAGTAGCTATGGCTACACCTTC
-	-	TRBJ2-5	TRBV4-1	CASSLTTGGAETQYF	TGCGCCAGCAGCCTCACGACCGGCGGGGCAGAGACCCAGTACTTC
-	-	TRBJ2-3	TRBV6-5	CASSPGWGADTQYF	TGTGCCAGCAGCCCGGGATGGGGAGCCGATACGCAGTATTTT
-	-	TRBJ2-7	TRBV14	CASSPSGYEQYF	TGTGCCAGCAGCCCTTCGGGCTACGAGCAGTACTTC
-	-	TRBJ2-7	TRBV20-1	CSAREAGEQYF	TGCAGTGCTAGAGAGGCGGGCGAGCAGTACTTC
once	TRBD2	TRBJ2-1	TRBV2	CATVAGGPHEQFF	TGTGCCACAGTAGCGGGGGGGCCGCATGAGCAGTTCTTC
-	-	TRBJ2-3	TRBV5-1	CASSLTGSSTDTQYF	TGCGCCAGCAGCTTGACAGGGTCTAGCACAGATACGCAGTATTTT
-	TRBD1	TRBJ1-1	TRBV27	CASSFLGQGGTEAFF	TGTGCCAGCAGTTTCCTAGGGCAGGGGGGAACTGAAGCTTTCTTT
-	-	TRBJ2-5	TRBV7-8	CASSFGETQYF	TGTGCCAGCAGCTTCGGGGAGACCCAGTACTTC
-	-	TRBJ1-1	TRBV27	CASSLKRGTNTEAFF	TGTGCCAGCAGTTTGAAGCGCGGGACGAACACTGAAGCTTTCTTT
once	TRBD2	TRBJ2-3	TRBV7-8	CASSLRASGEADTQYF	TGTGCCAGCAGCCTGCGGGCTAGCGGGGAGGCAGATACGCAGTATTTT
-	-	TRBJ2-5	TRBV7-6	CASSSTGTQYF	TGTGCCAGCAGCTCCACAGGGACCCAGTACTTC
few	TRBD1	TRBJ1-1	TRBV5-1	CASSFTTGLDTEAFF	TGCGCCAGCAGCTTCACGACAGGGCTAGACACTGAAGCTTTCTTT
-	-	TRBJ2-7	TRBV6-6	CASSPGLLDEQYF	TGTGCCAGCAGTCCTGGACTGTTAGACGAGCAGTACTTC
-	-	TRBJ2-7	TRBV25-1	CASSERGLYEQYF	TGTGCCAGCAGTGAAAGGGGTCTCTACGAGCAGTACTTC
-	-	TRBJ1-5	TRBV6-5	CASGYRTDQPQHF	TGTGCCAGCGGTTACAGGACAGATCAGCCCCAGCATTTT
-	-	TRBJ1-2	TRBV19	CASSLTDKTNYGYTF	TGTGCCAGTAGTTTGACGGACAAAACTAACTATGGCTACACCTTC
-	-	TRBJ2-1	TRBV7-9	CASSLGAYNEQFF	TGTGCCAGCAGCTTAGGCGCCTACAATGAGCAGTTCTTC
-	TRBD2	TRBJ2-7	TRBV6-1	CASRTSGSYEQYF	TGTGCCAGCCGCACTAGCGGCTCCTACGAGCAGTACTTC
-	-	TRBJ2-3	TRBV2	CASSRGTDTQYF	TGTGCCAGCAGTCGTGGCACAGATACGCAGTATTTT
-	TRBD2	TRBJ2-3	TRBV7-6	CASSLPAGGPFTDTQYF	TGTGCCAGCAGCTTACCGGCGGGGGGGCCGTTCACAGATACGCAGTATTTT
-	TRBD1	TRBJ2-5	TRBV5-1	CASSPGTGGYQETQYF	TGCGCCAGCAGCCCCGGGACAGGGGGTTACCAAGAGACCCAGTACTTC